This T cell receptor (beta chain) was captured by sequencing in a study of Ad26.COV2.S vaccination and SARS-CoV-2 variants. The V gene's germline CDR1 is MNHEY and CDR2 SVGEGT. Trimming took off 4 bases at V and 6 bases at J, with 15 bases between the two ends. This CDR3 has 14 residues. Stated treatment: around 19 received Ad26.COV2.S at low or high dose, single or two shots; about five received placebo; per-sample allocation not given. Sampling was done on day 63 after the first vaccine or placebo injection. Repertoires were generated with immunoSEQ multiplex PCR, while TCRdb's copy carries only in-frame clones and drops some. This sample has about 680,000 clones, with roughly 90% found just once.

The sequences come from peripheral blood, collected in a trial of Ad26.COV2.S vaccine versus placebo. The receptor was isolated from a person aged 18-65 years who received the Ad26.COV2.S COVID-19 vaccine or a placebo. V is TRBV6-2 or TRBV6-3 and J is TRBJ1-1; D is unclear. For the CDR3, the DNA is TGTGCCAGCAGTTTTAACATCGGGTTTGCTGAAGCTTTCTTT. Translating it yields CASSFNIGFAEAFF.